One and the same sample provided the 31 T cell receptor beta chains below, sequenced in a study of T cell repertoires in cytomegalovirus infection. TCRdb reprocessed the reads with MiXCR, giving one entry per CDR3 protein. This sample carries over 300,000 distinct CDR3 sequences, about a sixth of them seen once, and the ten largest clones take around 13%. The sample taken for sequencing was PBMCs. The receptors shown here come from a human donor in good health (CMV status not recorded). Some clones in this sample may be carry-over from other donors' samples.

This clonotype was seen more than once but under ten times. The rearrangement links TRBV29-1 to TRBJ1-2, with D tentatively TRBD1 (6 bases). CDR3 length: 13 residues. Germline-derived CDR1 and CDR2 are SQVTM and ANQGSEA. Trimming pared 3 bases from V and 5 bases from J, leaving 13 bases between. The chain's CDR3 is CSVDLDRSYGYTF. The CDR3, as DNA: TGCAGCGTTGATCTTGACAGGTCTTATGGCTACACCTTC.

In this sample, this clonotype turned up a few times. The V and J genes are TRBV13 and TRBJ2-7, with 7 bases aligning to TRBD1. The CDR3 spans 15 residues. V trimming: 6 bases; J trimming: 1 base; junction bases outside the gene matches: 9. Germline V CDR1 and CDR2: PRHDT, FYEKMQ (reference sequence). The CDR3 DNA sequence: TGTGCCAGCAGTCTGGACAGGAGAACATCCTACGAGCAGTACTTC. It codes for CASSLDRRTSYEQYF.

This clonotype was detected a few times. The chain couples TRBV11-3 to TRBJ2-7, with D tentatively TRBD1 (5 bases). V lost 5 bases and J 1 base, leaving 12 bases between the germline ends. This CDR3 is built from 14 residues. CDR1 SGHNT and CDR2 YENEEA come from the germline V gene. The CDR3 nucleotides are TGTGCCAGCAGCCCCCGGACACAATCCTACGAGCAGTACTTC. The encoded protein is CASSPRTQSYEQYF.

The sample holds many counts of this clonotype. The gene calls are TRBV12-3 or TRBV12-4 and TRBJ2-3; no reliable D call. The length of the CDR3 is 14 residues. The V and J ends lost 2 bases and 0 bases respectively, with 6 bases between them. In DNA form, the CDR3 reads TGTGCCAGCAGTTTAAGCCCTAGCACAGATACGCAGTATTTT. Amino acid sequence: CASSLSPSTDTQYF.

This CDR3 reads CASSYGLADTQYF. The DNA of the CDR3 is TGTGCCAGCAGCTACGGACTGGCAGATACGCAGTATTTT. This chain joins TRBV12-3 or TRBV12-4 and TRBJ2-3; TRBD2 is a possible D gene (5 bases). The CDR3 totals 13 residues. V lost 6 bases, J lost 4 bases, and 11 bases lay in between.

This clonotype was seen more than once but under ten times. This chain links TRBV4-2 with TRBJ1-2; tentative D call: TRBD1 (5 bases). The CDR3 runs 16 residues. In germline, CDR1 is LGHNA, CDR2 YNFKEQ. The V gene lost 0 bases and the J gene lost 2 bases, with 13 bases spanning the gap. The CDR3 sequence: CASSQDLGWGNYGYTF. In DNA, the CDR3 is TGTGCCAGCAGCCAAGATCTGGGATGGGGGAACTATGGCTACACCTTC.

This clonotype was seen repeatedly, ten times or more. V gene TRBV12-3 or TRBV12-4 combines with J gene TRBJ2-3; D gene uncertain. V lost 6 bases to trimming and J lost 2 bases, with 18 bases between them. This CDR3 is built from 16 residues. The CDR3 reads CASRLSTLRFTDTQYF. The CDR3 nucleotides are TGTGCCAGCAGACTATCGACCCTACGCTTCACAGATACGCAGTATTTT.

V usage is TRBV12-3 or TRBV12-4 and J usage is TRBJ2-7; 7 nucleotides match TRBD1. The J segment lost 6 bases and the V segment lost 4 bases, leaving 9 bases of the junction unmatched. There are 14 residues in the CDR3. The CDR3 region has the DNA TGTGCCAGCAGTTCCGACAGGGTGTTAATCGAGCAGTACTTC. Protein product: CASSSDRVLIEQYF.

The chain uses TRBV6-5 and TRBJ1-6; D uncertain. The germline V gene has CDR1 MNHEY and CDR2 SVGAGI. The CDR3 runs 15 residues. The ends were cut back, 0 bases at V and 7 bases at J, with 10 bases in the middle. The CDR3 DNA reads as TGTGCCAGCAGTTACTCACAGAGTAGGAATTCACCCCTCCACTTT. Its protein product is CASSYSQSRNSPLHF.

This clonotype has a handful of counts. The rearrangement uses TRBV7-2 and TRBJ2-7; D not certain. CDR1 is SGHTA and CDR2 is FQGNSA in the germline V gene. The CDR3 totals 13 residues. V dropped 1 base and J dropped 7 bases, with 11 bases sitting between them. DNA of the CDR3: TGTGCCAGCAGCTTAGGCTCCTGGGTAGAGCAGTACTTC. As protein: CASSLGSWVEQYF.

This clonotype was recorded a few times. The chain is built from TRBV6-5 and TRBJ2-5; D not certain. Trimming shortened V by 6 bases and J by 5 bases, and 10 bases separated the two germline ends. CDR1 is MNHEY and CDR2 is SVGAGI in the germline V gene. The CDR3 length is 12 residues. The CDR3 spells CASRSPGETQYF. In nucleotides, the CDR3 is TGTGCCAGCAGGTCACCTGGGGAGACCCAGTACTTC.

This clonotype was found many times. CDR3 region: CASSFGRRSYEQYF. The DNA of the CDR3 is TGTGCCAGCAGCTTCGGCAGGCGCTCCTACGAGCAGTACTTC. The chain employs TRBV11-2 and TRBJ2-7; no firm D call. Germline values: CDR1 SGHAT, CDR2 FQNNGV. The CDR3 sequence is 14 residues long. The V end lost 3 bases, the J end lost 0 bases, and 9 bases lay between the germline ends.

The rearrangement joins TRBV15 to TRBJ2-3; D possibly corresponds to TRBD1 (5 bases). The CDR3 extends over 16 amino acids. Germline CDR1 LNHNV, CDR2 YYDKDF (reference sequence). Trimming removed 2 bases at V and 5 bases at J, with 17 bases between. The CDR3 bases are TGTGCCACCAGCAGATTTGGCAGGGCGCCTGGAGATACGCAGTATTTT. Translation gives CATSRFGRAPGDTQYF. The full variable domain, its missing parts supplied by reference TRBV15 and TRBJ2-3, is DAMVIQNPRYQVTQFGKPVTLSCSQTLNHNVMYWYQQKSSQAPKLLFHYYDKDFNNEADTPDNFQSRRPNTSFCFLDIRSPGLGDTAMYLCATSRFGRAPGDTQYFGPGTRLTVL.

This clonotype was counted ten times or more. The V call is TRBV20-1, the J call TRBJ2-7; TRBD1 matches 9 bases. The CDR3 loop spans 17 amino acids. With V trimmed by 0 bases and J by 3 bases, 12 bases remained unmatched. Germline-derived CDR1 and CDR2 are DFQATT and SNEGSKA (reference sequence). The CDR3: CSARDSRRTGVFYEQYF. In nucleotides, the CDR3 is TGCAGTGCTAGAGATAGCCGAAGGACAGGGGTTTTCTACGAGCAGTACTTC.

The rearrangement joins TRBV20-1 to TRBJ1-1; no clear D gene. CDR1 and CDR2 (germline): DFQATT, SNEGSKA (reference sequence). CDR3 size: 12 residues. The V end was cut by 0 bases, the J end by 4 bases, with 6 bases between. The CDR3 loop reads CSARDQVTEAFF. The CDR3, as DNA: TGCAGTGCTAGAGATCAGGTCACTGAAGCTTTCTTT.

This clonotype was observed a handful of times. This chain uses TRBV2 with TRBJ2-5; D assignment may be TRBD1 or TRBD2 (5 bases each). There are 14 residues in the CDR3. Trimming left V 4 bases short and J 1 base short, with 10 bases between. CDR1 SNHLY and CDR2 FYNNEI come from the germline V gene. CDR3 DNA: TGTGCCAGCAGTGTTACCGGGACCCAAGAGACCCAGTACTTC. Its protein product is CASSVTGTQETQYF. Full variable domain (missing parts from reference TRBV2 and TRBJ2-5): EPEVTQTPSHQVTQMGQEVILRCVPISNHLYFYWYRQILGQKVEFLVSFYNNEISEKSEIFDDQFSVERPDGSNFTLKIRSTKLEDSAMYFCASSVTGTQETQYFGPGTRLLVL.

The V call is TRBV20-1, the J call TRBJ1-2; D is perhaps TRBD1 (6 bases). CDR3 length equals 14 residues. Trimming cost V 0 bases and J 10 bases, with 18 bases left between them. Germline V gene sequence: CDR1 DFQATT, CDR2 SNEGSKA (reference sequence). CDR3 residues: CSARDEQGIGLYTF. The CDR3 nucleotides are TGCAGTGCTAGAGATGAGCAGGGGATAGGACTCTACACCTTC.

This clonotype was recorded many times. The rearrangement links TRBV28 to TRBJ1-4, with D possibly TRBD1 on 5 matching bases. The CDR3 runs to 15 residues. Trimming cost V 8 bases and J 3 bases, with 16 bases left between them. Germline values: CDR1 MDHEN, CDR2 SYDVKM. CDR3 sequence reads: CASGDQQGANEKLFF. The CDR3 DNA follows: TGTGCCAGCGGGGACCAACAAGGAGCTAATGAAAAACTGTTTTTT.

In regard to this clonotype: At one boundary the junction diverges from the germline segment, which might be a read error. CDR3 nucleotides: TGTGCCAGCAGCTCTAATTCGGGACAGTACTATAATTCACCCCTCCACTTT. Its translation is CASSSNSGQYYNSPLHF. The V and J genes are TRBV5-3 and TRBJ1-6; 7 nucleotides align to TRBD1. TRBV5-3 qualifies as an ORF whose function is uncertain. The length of the CDR3 is 17 residues.

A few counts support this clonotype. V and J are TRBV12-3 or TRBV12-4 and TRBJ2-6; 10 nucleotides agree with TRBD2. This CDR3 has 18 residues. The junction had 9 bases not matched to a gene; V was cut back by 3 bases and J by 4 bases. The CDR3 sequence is CASSLLAGASSGANVLTF. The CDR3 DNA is TGTGCCAGCAGTTTGCTAGCGGGGGCTAGTAGCGGGGCCAACGTCCTGACTTTC.

CDR3 sequence reads: CASSLVPGNTEAFF. The CDR3 bases are TGTGCCAGCAGCTTAGTCCCAGGGAATACTGAAGCTTTCTTT. The chain employs TRBV7-9 and TRBJ1-1, with D possibly TRBD1 on 5 matching bases. CDR1 and CDR2 (germline): SEHNR, FQNEAQ (reference sequence). Trimming took 1 base from V and 5 from J, leaving 11 bases between them. The CDR3 totals 14 residues.

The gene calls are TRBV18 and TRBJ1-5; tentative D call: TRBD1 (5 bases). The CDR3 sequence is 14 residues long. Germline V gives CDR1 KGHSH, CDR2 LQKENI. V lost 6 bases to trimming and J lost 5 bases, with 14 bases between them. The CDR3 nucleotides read TGTGCCAGCTCGATACAGCGGGGGTATCAGCCCCAGCATTTT. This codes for CASSIQRGYQPQHF.

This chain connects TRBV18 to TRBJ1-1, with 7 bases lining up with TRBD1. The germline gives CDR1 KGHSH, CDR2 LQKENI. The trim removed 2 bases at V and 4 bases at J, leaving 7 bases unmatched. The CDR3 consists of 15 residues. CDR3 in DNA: TGTGCCAGCTCACCAACTCAGACAGGGACCACTGAAGCTTTCTTT. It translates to CASSPTQTGTTEAFF.

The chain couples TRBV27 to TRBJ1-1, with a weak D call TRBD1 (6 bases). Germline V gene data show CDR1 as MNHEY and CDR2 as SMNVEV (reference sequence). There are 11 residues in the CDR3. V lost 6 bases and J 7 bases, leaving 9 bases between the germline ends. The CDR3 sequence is CASRTGGEAFF. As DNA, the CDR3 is TGTGCCAGCAGGACAGGTGGTGAAGCTTTCTTT.

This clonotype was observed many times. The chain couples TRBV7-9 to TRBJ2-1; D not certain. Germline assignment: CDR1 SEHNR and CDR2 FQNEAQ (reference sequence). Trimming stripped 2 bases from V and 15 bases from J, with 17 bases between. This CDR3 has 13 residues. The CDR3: CASSLMSGFRGFF. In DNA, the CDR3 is TGTGCCAGCAGCTTAATGTCAGGTTTCAGAGGGTTCTTC.

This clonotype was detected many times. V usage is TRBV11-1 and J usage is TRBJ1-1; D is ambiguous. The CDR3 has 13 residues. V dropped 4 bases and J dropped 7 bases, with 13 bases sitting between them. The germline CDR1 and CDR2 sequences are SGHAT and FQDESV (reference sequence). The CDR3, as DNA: TGTGCCAGCAGCTCGGGCCCGGGGAGTGAAGCTTTCTTT. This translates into CASSSGPGSEAFF.

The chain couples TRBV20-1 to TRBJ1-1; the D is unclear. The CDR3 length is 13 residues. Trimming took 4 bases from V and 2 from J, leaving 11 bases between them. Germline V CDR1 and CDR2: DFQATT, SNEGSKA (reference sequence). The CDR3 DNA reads TGCAGTGCTACGAGGGTTTTAAACACTGAAGCTTTCTTT. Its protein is CSATRVLNTEAFF.

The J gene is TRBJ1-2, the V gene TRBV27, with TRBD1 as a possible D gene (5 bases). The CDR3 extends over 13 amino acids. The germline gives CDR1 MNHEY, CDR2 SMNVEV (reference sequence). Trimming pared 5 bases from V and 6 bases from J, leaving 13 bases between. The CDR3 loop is CASSMGLGDGYTF. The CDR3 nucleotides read TGTGCCAGCAGTATGGGACTGGGGGATGGCTACACCTTC.

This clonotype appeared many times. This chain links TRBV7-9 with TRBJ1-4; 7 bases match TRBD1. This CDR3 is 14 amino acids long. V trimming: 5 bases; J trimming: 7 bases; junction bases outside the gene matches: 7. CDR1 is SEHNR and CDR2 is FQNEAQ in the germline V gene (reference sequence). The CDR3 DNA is TGTGCCAGCAGCCTTCAGGGGGATGGTGAAAAACTGTTTTTT. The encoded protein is CASSLQGDGEKLFF. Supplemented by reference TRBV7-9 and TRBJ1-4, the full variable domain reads DTGVSQNPRHKITKRGQNVTFRCDPISEHNRLYWYRQTLGQGPEFLTYFQNEAQLEKSRLLSDRFSAERPKGSFSTLEIQRTEQGDSAMYLCASSLQGDGEKLFFGSGTQLSVL.

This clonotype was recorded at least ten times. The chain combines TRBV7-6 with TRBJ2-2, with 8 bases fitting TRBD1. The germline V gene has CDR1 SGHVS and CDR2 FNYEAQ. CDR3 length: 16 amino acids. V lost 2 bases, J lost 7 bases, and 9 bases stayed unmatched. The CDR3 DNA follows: TGTGCCAGCAGCTTATATCCGACAGGGGTAGGCGGGGAGCTGTTTTTT. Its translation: CASSLYPTGVGGELFF.

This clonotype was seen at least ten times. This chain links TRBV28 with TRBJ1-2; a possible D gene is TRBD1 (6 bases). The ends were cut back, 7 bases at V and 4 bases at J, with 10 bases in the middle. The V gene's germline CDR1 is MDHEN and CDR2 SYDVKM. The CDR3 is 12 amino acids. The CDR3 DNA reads TGTGCCAGCACCGGACAGCTCTATGGCTACACCTTC. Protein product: CASTGQLYGYTF.